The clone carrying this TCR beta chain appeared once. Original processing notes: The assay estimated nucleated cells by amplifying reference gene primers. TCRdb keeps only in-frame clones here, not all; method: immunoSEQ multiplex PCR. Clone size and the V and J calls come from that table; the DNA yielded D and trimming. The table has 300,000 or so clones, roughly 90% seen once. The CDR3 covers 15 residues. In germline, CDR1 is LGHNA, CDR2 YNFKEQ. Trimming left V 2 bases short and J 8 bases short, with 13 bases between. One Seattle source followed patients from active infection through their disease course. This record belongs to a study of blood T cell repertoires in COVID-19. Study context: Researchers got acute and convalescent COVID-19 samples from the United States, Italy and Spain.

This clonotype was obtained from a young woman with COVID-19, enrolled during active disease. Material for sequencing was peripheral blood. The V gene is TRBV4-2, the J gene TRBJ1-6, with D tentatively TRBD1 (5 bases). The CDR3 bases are TGTGCCAGCAGCCAACAAACCGGGACTTATTCACCCCTCCACTTT. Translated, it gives CASSQQTGTYSPLHF.